This TCR beta chain is from a study of Graves' ophthalmopathy and Graves' hyperthyroidism. Overall study findings and caveats: In blood appeared most of the expanded thyroid clonotypes whose frequency exceeded 0.001.

V lost 6 bases to trimming and J lost 10 bases, with 21 bases between them. Per the germline V gene, CDR1 is DFQATT and CDR2 is SNEGSKA (reference sequence). This CDR3 region has 13 residues. Amplification of TCR beta CDR3 regions used RNA transcripts. HTBI primers were employed in first-round RT-PCR, then a second-round multiplex PCR followed. TCRdb re-called the multiplex PCR reads through MiXCR, storing one row per CDR3 protein. The table has around 1.1 million distinct CDR3 sequences, about 38% seen once. Details on this clonotype: Its matching antigen is unknown.

Hyperthyroidism patients, all newly diagnosed, had under 2 months' duration and ages of 18 to 65. Certain patients, namely those with other autoimmune diseases, uncontrolled infections, pregnancy or lactation, were excluded. The diagnosis combined clinical symptoms, thyroxine, TRAb, thyroid ultrasound and orbital computed tomography scans. The source of this sequence is an adult man with Graves' hyperthyroidism. This chain joins TRBV20-1 and TRBJ1-1; D possibly corresponds to TRBD1 (6 bases). The sample consisted of peripheral blood or thyroid tissue (not recorded which). The CDR3 spells CSAPGARVPGAFF. The DNA for the CDR3 is TGCAGTGCCCCAGGGGCCCGGGTCCCTGGAGCTTTCTTT.